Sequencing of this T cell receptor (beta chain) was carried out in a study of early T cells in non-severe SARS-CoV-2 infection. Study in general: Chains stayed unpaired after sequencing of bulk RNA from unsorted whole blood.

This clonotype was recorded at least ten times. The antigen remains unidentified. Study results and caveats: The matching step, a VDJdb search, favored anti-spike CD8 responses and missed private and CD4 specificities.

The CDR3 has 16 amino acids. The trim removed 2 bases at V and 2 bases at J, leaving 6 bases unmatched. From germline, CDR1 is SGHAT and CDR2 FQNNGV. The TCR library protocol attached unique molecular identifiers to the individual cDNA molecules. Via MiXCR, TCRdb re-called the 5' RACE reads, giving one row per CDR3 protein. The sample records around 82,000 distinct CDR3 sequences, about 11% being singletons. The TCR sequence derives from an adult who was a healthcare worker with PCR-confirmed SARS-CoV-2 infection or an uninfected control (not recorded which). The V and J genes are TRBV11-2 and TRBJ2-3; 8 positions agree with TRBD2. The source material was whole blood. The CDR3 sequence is CASSLSGGGYTDTQYF. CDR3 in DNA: TGTGCCAGCAGCTTATCGGGGGGGGGCTACACAGATACGCAGTATTTT.